This T cell receptor beta chain was recovered during a study of shared clonotypes between healthy human individuals. TCRdb keeps only in-frame clones here, not all; method: immunoSEQ multiplex PCR. There are about 1.1 million clones in the sample; about 80% occur only once, and over 0.8% lies in the top ten. J gave up 3 bases and V 1 base, and 3 bases lay outside the gene matches. This CDR3 has 14 amino acids. Looked up from germline, CDR1 is SQVTM and CDR2 is ANQGSEA. This chain links TRBV29-1 with TRBJ2-3, with 8 positions matching TRBD2. The sequence was obtained from a man aged 18 to 29 in good health. Some clones in this sample may be carry-over from other donors' samples. Source material: memory CD4+ T cells from PBMCs. The subset denotes: CD45RA-negative fraction. The CDR3 loop is CSVEGGRRTDTQYF. The CDR3, as DNA: TGCAGCGTTGAAGGCGGGAGGAGGACAGATACGCAGTATTTT.